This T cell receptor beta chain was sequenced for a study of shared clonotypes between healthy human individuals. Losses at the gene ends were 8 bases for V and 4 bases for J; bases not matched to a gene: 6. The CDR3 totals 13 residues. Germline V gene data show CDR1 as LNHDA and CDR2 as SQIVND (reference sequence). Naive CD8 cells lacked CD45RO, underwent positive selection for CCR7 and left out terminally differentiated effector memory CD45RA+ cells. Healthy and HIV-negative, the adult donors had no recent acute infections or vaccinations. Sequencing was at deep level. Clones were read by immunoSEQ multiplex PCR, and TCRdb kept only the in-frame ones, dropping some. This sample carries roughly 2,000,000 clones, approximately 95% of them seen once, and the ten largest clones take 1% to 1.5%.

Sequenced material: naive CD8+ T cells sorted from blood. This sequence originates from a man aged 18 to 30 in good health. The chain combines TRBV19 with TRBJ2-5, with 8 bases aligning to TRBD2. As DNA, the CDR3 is TGTGCCAGTGGGCTAGCGGGTGGAGAGACCCAGTACTTC. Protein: CASGLAGGETQYF.